One T cell receptor beta chain is described in this entry. As yet, its antigen is unknown. V shed 3 bases and J shed 0 bases, with 9 bases lying between them. This CDR3 contains 15 residues. Germline CDR1 MRHNA, CDR2 SNTAGT. A multiplex PCR was run with 60 Vbeta primers and 13 Jbeta primers. Data came from immunoSEQ multiplex PCR; TCRdb stores just in-frame clones and leaves some out. The top ten clones hold 2.5% to 3.5% of a sample with approximately 90,000 clones, 76% of them seen once. The data originate from a study of cytomegalovirus exposure and HLA in healthy donors. Points from the study as a whole: Later analysis associated a missense DCLRE1C variant with TCR beta V- and J-gene trimming. In a later analysis, HLA-associated beta chains showed higher expansion and lower generation probabilities than comparable chains. Later work associated fewer than 20,000 TCR beta sequences with HLA alleles at 0.05 false discovery rate.

The clonotype comes from a man in his forties in good health and CMV-seronegative. The source material was PBMCs. The chain links TRBV6-4 to TRBJ1-3, with D possibly TRBD1 on 5 matching bases. CDR3 sequence: CASSETDSSGNTIYF. CDR3 in DNA: TGTGCCAGCAGTGAAACCGACAGCTCTGGAAACACCATATATTTT.